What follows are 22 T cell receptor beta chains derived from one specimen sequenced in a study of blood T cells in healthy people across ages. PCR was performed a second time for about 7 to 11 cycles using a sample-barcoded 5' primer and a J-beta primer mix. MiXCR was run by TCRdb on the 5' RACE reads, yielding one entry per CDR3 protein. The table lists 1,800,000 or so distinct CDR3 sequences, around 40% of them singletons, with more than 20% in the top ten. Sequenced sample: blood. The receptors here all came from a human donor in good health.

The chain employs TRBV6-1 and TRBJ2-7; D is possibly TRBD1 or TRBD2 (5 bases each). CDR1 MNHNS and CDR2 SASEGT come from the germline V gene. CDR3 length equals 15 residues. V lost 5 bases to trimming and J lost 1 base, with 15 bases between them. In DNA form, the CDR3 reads TGTGCCAGCAGTTCAATGGGGGATTGGTCCTACGAGCAGTACTTC. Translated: CASSSMGDWSYEQYF.

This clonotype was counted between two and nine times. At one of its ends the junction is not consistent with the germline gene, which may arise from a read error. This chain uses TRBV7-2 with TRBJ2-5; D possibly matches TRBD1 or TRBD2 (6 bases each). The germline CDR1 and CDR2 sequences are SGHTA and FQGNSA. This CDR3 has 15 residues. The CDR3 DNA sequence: TGTGCCAGCAGTTTAGGGGGGTCGAGCCAAGAGACCCAGTACTTC. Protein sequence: CASSLGGSSQETQYF.

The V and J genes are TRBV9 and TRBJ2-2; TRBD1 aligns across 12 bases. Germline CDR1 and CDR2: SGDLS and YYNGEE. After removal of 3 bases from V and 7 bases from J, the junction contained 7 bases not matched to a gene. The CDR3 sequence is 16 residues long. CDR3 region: CASSGRDRGPGGELFF. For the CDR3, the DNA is TGTGCCAGCAGCGGACGGGACAGGGGGCCTGGCGGGGAGCTGTTTTTT.

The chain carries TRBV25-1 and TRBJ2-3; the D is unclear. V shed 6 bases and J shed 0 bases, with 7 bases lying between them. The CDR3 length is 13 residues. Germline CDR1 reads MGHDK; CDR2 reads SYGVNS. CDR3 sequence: CASRWGSTDTQYF. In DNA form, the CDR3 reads TGTGCCAGCAGGTGGGGAAGCACAGATACGCAGTATTTT.

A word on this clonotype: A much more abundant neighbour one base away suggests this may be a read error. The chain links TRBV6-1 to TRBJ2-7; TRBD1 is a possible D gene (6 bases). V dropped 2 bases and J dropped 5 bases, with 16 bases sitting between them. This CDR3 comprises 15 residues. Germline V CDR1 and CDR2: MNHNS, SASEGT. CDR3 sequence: CASSESGTPKDEQYF. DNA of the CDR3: TGTGCCAGCAGTGAATCCGGGACACCTAAGGACGAGCAGTACTTC.

Here the CDR3 DNA reads TGTGCCAGCAGCCCCCGGACTAGCGGCCCCATTGACTACGAGCAGTACTTC. This codes for CASSPRTSGPIDYEQYF. The chain couples TRBV5-4 to TRBJ2-7; 10 bases are shared with TRBD2. Trimming took 4 bases from V and 3 from J; bases not matched to a gene: 13. Germline CDR1 reads SGHNT; CDR2 reads YYREEE (reference sequence). The CDR3 is 17 amino acids.

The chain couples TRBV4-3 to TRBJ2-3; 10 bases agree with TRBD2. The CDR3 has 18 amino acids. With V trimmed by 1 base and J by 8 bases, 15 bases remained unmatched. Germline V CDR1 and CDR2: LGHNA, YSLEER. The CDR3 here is CASSQGWLAGASTGTQYF. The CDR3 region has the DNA TGCGCCAGCAGCCAAGGGTGGCTAGCGGGGGCATCCACCGGTACGCAGTATTTT.

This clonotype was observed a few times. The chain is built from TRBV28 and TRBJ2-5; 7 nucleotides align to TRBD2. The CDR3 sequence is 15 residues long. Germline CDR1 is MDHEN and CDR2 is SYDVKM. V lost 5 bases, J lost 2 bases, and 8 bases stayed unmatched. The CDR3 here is CASSHGRAEQETQYF. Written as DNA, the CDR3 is TGTGCCAGCAGTCATGGGAGGGCAGAGCAAGAGACCCAGTACTTC.

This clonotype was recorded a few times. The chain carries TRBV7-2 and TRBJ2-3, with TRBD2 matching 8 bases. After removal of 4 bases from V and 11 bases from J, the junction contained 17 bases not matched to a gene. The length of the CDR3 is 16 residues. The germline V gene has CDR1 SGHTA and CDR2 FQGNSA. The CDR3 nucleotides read TGTGCCAGCAGCTCACACGGGGGGGGTGTGCGGGATGGGCAGTATTTT. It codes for CASSSHGGGVRDGQYF.

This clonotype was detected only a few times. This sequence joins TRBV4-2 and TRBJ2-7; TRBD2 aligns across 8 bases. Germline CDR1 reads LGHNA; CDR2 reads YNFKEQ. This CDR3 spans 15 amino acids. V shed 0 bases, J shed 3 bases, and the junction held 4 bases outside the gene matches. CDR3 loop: CASSQDGGALYEQYF. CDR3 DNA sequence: TGTGCCAGCAGCCAAGACGGGGGGGCCCTCTACGAGCAGTACTTC.

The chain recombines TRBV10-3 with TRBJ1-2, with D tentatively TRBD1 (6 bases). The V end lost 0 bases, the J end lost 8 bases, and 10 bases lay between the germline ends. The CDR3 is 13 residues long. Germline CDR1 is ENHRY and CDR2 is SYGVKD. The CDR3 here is CAISESDTGGYTF. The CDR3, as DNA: TGTGCCATCAGTGAGTCCGACACAGGGGGCTACACCTTC.

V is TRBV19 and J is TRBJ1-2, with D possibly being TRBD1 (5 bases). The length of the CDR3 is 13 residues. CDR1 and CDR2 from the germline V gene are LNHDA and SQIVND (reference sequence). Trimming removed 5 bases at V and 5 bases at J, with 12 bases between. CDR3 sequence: CASSGGLMYGYTF. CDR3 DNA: TGTGCCAGTAGTGGGGGACTGATGTATGGCTACACCTTC.

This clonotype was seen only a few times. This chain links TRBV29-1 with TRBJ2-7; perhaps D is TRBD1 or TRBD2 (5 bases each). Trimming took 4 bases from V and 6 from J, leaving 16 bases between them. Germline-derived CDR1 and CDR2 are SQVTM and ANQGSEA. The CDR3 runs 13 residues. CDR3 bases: TGCAGCGTTGTTGAGGGGAAGACGGTCGAGCAGTACTTC. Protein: CSVVEGKTVEQYF.

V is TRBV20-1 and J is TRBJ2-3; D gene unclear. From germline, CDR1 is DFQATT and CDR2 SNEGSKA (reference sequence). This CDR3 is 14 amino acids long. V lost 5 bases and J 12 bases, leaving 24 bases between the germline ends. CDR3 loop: CSAQPARRQETQYF. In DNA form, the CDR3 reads TGCAGTGCTCAACCCGCCCGCCGTCAAGAGACCCAGTATTTT.

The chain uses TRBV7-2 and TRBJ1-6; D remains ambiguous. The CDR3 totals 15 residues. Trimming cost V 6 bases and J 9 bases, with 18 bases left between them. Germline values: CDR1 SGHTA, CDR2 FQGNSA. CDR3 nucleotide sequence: TGTGCCAGCAGTCTCCAGGCCCCAGATAGTTCACCCCTCCACTTT. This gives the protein CASSLQAPDSSPLHF.

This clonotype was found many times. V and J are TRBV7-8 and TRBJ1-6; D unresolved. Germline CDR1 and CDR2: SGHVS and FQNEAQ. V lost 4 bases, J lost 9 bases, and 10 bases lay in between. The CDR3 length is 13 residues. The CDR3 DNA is TGTGCCAGCAGCTCGGAGCTAAGTTCACCCCTCCACTTT. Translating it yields CASSSELSSPLHF.

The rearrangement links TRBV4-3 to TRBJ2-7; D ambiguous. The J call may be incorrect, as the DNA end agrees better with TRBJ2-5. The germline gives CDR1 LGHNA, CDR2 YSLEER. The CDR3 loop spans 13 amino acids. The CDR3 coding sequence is TGCGCCAGCAGCCAAGATGTCGGCGAGACCCAGTACTTC. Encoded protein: CASSQDVGETQYF.

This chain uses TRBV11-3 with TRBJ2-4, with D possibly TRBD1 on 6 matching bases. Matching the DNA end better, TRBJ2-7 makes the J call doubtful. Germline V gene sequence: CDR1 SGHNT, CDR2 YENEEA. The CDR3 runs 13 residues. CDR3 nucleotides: TGTGCCAGCAGCAACAGGGTGGTTTACGAGCAGTACTTC. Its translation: CASSNRVVYEQYF.

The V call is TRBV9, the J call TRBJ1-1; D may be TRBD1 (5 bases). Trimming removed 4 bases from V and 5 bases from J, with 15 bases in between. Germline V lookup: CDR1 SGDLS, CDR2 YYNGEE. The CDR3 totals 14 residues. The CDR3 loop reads CASSPGGVETEAFF. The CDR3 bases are TGTGCCAGCAGCCCTGGGGGAGTTGAGACTGAAGCTTTCTTT. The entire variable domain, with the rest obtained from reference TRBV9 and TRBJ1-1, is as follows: DSGVTQTPKHLITATGQRVTLRCSPRSGDLSVYWYQQSLDQGLQFLIQYYNGEERAKGNILERFSAQQFPDLHSELNLSSLELGDSALYFCASSPGGVETEAFFGQGTRLTVV.

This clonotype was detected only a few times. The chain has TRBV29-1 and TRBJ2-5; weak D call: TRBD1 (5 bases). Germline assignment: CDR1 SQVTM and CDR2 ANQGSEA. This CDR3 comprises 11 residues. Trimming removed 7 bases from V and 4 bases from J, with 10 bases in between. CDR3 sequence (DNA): TGCAGCGGGGAAAGGGGAGAGACCCAGTACTTC. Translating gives CSGERGETQYF. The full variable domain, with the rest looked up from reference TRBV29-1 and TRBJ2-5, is SAVISQKPSRDICQRGTSLTIQCQVDSQVTMMFWYRQQPGQSLTLIATANQGSEATYESGFVIDKFPISRPNLTFSTLTVSNMSPEDSSIYLCSGERGETQYFGPGTRLLVL.

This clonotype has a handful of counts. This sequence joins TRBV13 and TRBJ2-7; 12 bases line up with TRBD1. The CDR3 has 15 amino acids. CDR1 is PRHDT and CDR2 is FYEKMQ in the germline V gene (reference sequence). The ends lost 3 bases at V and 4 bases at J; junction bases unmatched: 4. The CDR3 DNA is TGTGCCAGCAGCTTCGGGGACAGGGGGCGATACGAGCAGTACTTC. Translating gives CASSFGDRGRYEQYF.

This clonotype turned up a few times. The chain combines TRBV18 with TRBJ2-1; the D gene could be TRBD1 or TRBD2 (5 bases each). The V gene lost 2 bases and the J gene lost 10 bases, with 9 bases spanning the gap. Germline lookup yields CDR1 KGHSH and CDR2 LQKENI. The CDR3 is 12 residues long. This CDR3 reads CASSPRGVEQFF. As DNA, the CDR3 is TGTGCCAGCTCACCAAGGGGAGTAGAGCAGTTCTTC.